A single sample gave rise to the 20 T cell receptor beta chains below, sequenced in a study of glioma-infiltrating T cells (dated by TCRdb to the mid-2010s). The data were produced on an Illumina MiSeq. The iRepertoire nested amplicon-rescue multiplex PCR (arm-PCR) platform was used to amplify TCR alpha and beta CDR3 regions from RNA. TCRdb's own reprocessing of the public reads used fastp at Q25 and MiXCR and kept productive beta chains. Merged by CDR3 protein, the rows form single entries marked with the most common genes and DNA. A total of roughly 100,000 distinct CDR3 sequences appear in this sample, about 30% of them only once. Approximately 43% of the sample comes from the top ten. Sample: glioma tissue, nonneoplastic brain tissue, or PBMCs (not recorded which). All receptors come from a human donor with low-grade glioma or glioblastoma, undergoing nonglioma brain surgery, or in good health (not recorded which).

This clonotype was seen only a few times. The V call is TRBV4-3, the J call TRBJ1-2; D remains unclear. Trimming stripped 6 bases from V and 2 bases from J, with 16 bases between. The CDR3 totals 15 residues. Germline V gene sequence: CDR1 LGHNA, CDR2 YSLEER. CDR3 loop: CASSPTAMSNYGYTF. In DNA form, the CDR3 reads TGCGCCAGCAGTCCAACCGCTATGTCGAACTATGGCTACACCTTC.

The DNA of the CDR3 is TGTGCCAGTAGTAAGGGCGGGGGTCTCCAAGAGACCCAGTACTTC. Translation gives CASSKGGGLQETQYF. This chain connects TRBV19 to TRBJ2-5, with TRBD2 matching 7 bases. CDR3 length equals 15 residues. V was clipped by 4 bases and J by 1 base; unmatched bases: 6. Per germline, CDR1 LNHDA and CDR2 SQIVND (reference sequence).

This clonotype showed up many times. CDR3 in DNA: TGCAGTGCTAGAAGGGACAGGGGCCAAGAGACCCAGTACTTC. It is translated as CSARRDRGQETQYF. The chain is built from TRBV20-1 and TRBJ2-5; TRBD1 matches 10 bases. The CDR3 is 14 residues long. Germline V lookup: CDR1 DFQATT, CDR2 SNEGSKA (reference sequence). The trim removed 2 bases at V and 1 base at J, leaving 1 base unmatched.

The sample holds a few counts of this clonotype. The J gene is TRBJ2-2, the V gene TRBV29-1; TRBD1 agrees at 10 bases. The CDR3 extends over 15 amino acids. Trimming cost V 7 bases and J 5 bases; bases outside gene matches: 10. Germline CDR1 is SQVTM and CDR2 is ANQGSEA. The CDR3 bases are TGCAGCGCTTCTACTCCGGGACAGGGGACCGGGGAGCTGTTTTTT. This translates into CSASTPGQGTGELFF.

On this clonotype: Mismatch with germline at one junction end may stem from a read error. The chain uses TRBV6-5 and TRBJ2-5; the D gene is possibly TRBD1 (6 bases). The CDR3 is made up of 16 amino acids. Germline-derived CDR1 and CDR2 are MNHEY and SVGAGI. The CDR3 protein is CASSFHAGEIQEIQYF. The CDR3, as DNA: TGTGCCAGCAGTTTCCACGCAGGGGAGATCCAAGAGATCCAGTACTTC.

This clonotype was detected many times. The chain has TRBV6-1 and TRBJ2-3; TRBD2 agrees at 8 bases. This CDR3 is built from 15 residues. Trimming cost V 4 bases and J 4 bases; bases outside gene matches: 7. The germline CDR1 and CDR2 sequences are MNHNS and SASEGT. The CDR3 loop reads CASSGPGLGSDTQYF. The CDR3 nucleotides are TGTGCCAGCAGTGGACCGGGACTAGGCTCAGATACGCAGTATTTT.

For this clonotype: With a much larger clone just one base away, this may be a read error. The rearrangement uses TRBV7-3 and TRBJ2-5; a weak D match, TRBD1 (5 bases). Germline CDR1 SGHTA, CDR2 FQGTGA. The CDR3 has 12 residues. The CDR3 DNA is TGTGCCAGCAGTTTGAAGTGGGTGGGGCGGTTCTTC. It yields the protein CASSLKWVGRFF.

This clonotype has a count of ten or more. The J gene is TRBJ2-3, the V gene TRBV6-2 or TRBV6-3; D not resolved. Germline V CDR1 and CDR2: MNHEY, SVGEGT. CDR3 length equals 16 residues. V lost 2 bases and J lost 0, with 12 bases in between. CDR3 in DNA: TGTGCCAGCAGTTACCCGTCCAAGGCGAGCACAGATACGCAGTATTTT. Amino acid sequence: CASSYPSKASTDTQYF.

This chain's CDR3 is CSARGGENQPQHF. CDR3 sequence (DNA): TGCAGTGCTAGAGGTGGGGAGAATCAGCCCCAGCATTTT. This chain joins TRBV20-1 and TRBJ1-5; D is ambiguous. V dropped 1 base and J dropped 4 bases, with 8 bases sitting between them. The CDR3 length is 13 residues. CDR1 DFQATT and CDR2 SNEGSKA come from the germline V gene (reference sequence).

V usage is TRBV6-1 and J usage is TRBJ1-1, with D perhaps matching TRBD1 (6 bases). This CDR3 is built from 14 residues. Germline V gene lookup returns CDR1 MNHNS and CDR2 SASEGT. The V end lost 5 bases, the J end lost 4 bases, and 14 bases lay between the germline ends. CDR3 region: CASSSELGGTEAFF. The CDR3 DNA reads TGTGCCAGCAGTTCTGAATTAGGGGGCACTGAAGCTTTCTTT.

This clonotype was recorded at least ten times. The genes are TRBV28 and TRBJ2-1; 8 bases map to TRBD2. From germline, CDR1 is MDHEN and CDR2 SYDVKM. Losses at the gene ends were 6 bases for V and 3 bases for J; bases not matched to a gene: 7. This CDR3 has 15 residues. The CDR3 sequence: CASRRSGGDYNEQFF. CDR3 coding DNA: TGTGCCAGCAGACGAAGCGGGGGCGACTACAATGAGCAGTTCTTC.

The chain uses TRBV5-1 and TRBJ2-3; 9 bases map to TRBD1. Germline CDR1 SGHRS, CDR2 YFSETQ. This CDR3 is built from 17 residues. V trimming: 3 bases; J trimming: 1 base; junction bases outside the gene matches: 9. The CDR3: CASSSGQGPLRTDTQYF. DNA of the CDR3: TGCGCCAGCAGCTCGGGACAGGGACCACTACGCACAGATACGCAGTATTTT.

This clonotype was recorded at least ten times. In DNA form, the CDR3 reads TGTGCCAGCAGTTTCGGGCGGGCTGAAGCTTTCTTT. This gives the protein CASSFGRAEAFF. The V call is TRBV12-3 or TRBV12-4, the J call TRBJ1-1; D gene unclear. The CDR3 length is 12 residues. Between the trimmed V and J ends, which lost 3 bases and 6 bases, there was a span of 8 bases.

With respect to this clonotype: A read error may explain this, as a much larger clone is one base away. The chain is built from TRBV18 and TRBJ1-5; 7 bases match TRBD1. This CDR3 has 16 amino acids. V was pared by 5 bases and J by 3 bases, with 10 bases of the junction left unmatched. In germline, CDR1 is KGHSH, CDR2 LQKENI. CDR3 region: CASSTPGQSNNQPQHF. The CDR3 nucleotides read TGTGCCAGCTCAACCCCGGGACAGAGCAACAATCAGCCCCAGCATTTT.

V gene TRBV6-6 combines with J gene TRBJ1-1; D is perhaps TRBD1 (6 bases). The ends were cut back, 2 bases at V and 0 bases at J, with 16 bases in the middle. This CDR3 is built from 17 residues. CDR1 MNHNY and CDR2 SVGAGI come from the germline V gene (reference sequence). The CDR3 region is CASSYGGGSKMNTEAFF. The DNA of the CDR3 is TGTGCCAGCAGTTACGGGGGGGGCTCAAAGATGAACACTGAAGCTTTCTTT.

This clonotype was observed many times. This chain links TRBV18 with TRBJ2-1, with 9 bases lining up with TRBD2. V shed 3 bases and J 6 bases; nucleotides not matched to a gene: 9. Germline assignment: CDR1 KGHSH and CDR2 LQKENI. This CDR3 spans 16 amino acids. Written as DNA, the CDR3 is TGTGCCAGCTCACCCCTCGGGGCTAGCGGGGTCAATGAGCAGTTCTTC. This gives the protein CASSPLGASGVNEQFF.

This rearrangement joins TRBV7-6 to TRBJ2-3; 7 positions agree with TRBD2. From germline, CDR1 is SGHVS and CDR2 FNYEAQ. The CDR3 contains 18 residues. V was pared by 2 bases and J by 2 bases, with 13 bases of the junction left unmatched. CDR3 region: CASSLKGPRLASTDTQYF. The CDR3, as DNA: TGTGCCAGCAGCTTAAAGGGGCCCCGACTAGCTTCCACAGATACGCAGTATTTT.

This clonotype showed up just a few times. The chain couples TRBV12-5 to TRBJ1-1; the D is unclear. Germline V gene sequence: CDR1 LGHNT, CDR2 FRNRAP. The CDR3 extends over 14 amino acids. The V end lost 0 bases, the J end lost 1 base, and 6 bases lay between the germline ends. DNA of the CDR3: TGTGCTAGTGGTTTGGTAACGCGGAACACTGAAGCTTTCTTT. As protein: CASGLVTRNTEAFF.

This clonotype was picked up many times. This chain links TRBV20-1 with TRBJ2-3, with D perhaps TRBD1 (5 bases). The V end lost 3 bases, the J end lost 3 bases, and 7 bases lay between the germline ends. The germline V gene has CDR1 DFQATT and CDR2 SNEGSKA (reference sequence). The CDR3 totals 12 residues. CDR3 sequence: CSASRQTDTQYF. DNA of the CDR3: TGCAGTGCTAGCCGACAGACAGATACGCAGTATTTT.

This clonotype has just a few counts. This may come from a read error, since a much larger clone is one base off. The genes are TRBV4-1 and TRBJ1-1, with D tentatively TRBD1 (6 bases). Germline V lookup: CDR1 MGHRA, CDR2 YSYEKL. The CDR3 length is 16 residues. CDR3 region: CASSHQPDSLNTEALF. CDR3 DNA: TGCGCCAGCAGCCACCAACCGGACAGCTTGAACACTGAAGCTCTCTTT.